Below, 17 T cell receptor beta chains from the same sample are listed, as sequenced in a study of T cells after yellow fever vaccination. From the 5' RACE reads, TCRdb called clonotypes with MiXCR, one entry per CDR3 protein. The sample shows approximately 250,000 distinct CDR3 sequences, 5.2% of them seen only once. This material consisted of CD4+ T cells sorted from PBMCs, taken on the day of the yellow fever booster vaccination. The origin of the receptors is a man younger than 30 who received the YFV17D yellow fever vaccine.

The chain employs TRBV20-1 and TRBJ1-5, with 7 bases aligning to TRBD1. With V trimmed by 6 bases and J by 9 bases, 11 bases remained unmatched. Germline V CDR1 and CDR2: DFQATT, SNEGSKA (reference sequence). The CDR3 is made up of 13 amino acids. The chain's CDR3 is CSALTGSGGPQHF. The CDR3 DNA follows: TGCAGTGCGCTGACAGGGTCCGGTGGGCCCCAGCATTTT.

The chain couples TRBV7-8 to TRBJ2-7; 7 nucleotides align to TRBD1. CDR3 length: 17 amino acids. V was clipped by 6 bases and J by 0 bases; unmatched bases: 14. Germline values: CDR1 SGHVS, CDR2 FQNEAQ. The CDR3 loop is CASRRTRARDSSYEQYF. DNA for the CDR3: TGTGCCAGCAGACGTACTCGGGCCCGGGACAGCTCCTACGAGCAGTACTTC.

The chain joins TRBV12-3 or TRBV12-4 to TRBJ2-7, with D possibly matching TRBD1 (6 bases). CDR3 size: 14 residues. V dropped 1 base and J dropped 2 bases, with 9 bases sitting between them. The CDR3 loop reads CASSLVTGTYEQYF. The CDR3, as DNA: TGTGCCAGCAGTTTAGTTACAGGGACCTACGAGCAGTACTTC.

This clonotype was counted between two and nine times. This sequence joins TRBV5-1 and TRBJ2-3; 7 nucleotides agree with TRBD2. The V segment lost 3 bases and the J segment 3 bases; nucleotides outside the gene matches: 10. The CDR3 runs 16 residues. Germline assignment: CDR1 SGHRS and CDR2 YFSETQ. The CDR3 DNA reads TGCGCCAGCAGCTCTCCCAGCGGGGCCGGGACAGATACGCAGTATTTT. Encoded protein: CASSSPSGAGTDTQYF.

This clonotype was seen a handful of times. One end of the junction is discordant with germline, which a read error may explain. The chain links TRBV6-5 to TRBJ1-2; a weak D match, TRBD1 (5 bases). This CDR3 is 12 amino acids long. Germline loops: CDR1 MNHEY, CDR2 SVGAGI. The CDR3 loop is CAISGGGYGYTF. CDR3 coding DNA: TGTGCCATCAGTGGGGGTGGCTATGGCTACACCTTC.

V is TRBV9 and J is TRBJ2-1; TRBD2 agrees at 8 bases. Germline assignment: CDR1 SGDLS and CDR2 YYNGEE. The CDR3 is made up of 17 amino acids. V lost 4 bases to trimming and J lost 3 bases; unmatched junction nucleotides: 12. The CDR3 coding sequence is TGTGCCAGCAGCCCTCGGGGGGGCGGGGGATACTACAATGAGCAGTTCTTC. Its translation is CASSPRGGGGYYNEQFF. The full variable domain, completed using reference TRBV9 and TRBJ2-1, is DSGVTQTPKHLITATGQRVTLRCSPRSGDLSVYWYQQSLDQGLQFLIQYYNGEERAKGNILERFSAQQFPDLHSELNLSSLELGDSALYFCASSPRGGGGYYNEQFFGPGTRLTVL.

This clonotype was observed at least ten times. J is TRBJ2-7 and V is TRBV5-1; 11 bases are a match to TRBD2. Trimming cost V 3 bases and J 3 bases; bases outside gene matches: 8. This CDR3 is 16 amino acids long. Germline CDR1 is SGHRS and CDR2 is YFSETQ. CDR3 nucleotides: TGCGCCAGCAGCTCCGGGCCGACTAGCGGGGTCTACGAGCAGTACGTC. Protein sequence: CASSSGPTSGVYEQYV.

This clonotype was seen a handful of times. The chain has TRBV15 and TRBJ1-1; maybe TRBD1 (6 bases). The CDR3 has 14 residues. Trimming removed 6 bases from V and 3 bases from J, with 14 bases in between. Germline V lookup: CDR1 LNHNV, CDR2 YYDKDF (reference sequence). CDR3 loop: CATSIQQGDTEAFF. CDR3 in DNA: TGTGCCACCAGTATCCAACAGGGAGACACTGAAGCTTTCTTT.

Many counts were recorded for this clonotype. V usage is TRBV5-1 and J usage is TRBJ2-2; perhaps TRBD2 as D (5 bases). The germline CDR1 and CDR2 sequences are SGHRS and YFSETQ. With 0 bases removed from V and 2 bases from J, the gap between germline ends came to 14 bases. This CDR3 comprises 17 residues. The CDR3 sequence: CASSLAQGGFNTGELFF. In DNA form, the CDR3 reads TGCGCCAGCAGCTTGGCCCAAGGCGGGTTTAACACCGGGGAGCTGTTTTTT.

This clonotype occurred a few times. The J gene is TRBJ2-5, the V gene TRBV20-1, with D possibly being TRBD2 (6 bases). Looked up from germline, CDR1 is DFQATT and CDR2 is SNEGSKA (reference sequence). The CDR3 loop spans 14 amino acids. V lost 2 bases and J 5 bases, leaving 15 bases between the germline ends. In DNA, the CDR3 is TGCAGTGCTAGAAGGATTAATGCGGGGGAGACCCAGTACTTC. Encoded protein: CSARRINAGETQYF.

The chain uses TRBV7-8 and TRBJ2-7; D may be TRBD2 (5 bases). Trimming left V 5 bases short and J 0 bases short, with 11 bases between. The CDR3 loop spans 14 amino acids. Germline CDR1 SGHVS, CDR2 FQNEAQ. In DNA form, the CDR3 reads TGTGCCAGCAGCCCGTACGGGGTCTCCTACGAGCAGTACGTC. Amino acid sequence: CASSPYGVSYEQYV.

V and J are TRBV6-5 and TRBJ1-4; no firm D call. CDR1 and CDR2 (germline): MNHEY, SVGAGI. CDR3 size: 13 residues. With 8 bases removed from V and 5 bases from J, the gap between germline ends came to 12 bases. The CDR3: CASHSAGNEKLFF. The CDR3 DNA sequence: TGTGCCAGCCACTCGGCGGGGAATGAAAAACTGTTTTTT.

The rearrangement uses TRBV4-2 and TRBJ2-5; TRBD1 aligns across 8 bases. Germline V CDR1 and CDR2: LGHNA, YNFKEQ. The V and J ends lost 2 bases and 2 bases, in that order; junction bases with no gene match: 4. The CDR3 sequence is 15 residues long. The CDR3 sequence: CASSQSWTGQETQYF. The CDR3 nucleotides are TGTGCCAGCAGCCAATCCTGGACAGGGCAAGAGACCCAGTACTTC.

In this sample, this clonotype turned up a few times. CDR3 coding DNA: TGTGCCAGCAGTGCGATGGCCCCGGGACAGGGTTACGAGCAGTACGTC. It yields the protein CASSAMAPGQGYEQYV. V is TRBV27 and J is TRBJ2-7; 9 bases are a match to TRBD1. Germline V gene lookup returns CDR1 MNHEY and CDR2 SMNVEV (reference sequence). With 5 bases clipped from V and 4 bases from J, the junction kept 12 bases outside the gene matches. The CDR3 has 16 amino acids.

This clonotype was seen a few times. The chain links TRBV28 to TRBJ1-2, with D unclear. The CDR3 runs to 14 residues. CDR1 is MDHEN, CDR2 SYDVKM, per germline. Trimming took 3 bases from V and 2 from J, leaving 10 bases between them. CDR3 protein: CASSFVTANYGYTF. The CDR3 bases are TGTGCCAGCAGTTTCGTTACAGCGAACTATGGCTACACCTTC.

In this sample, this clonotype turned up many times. CDR3 loop: CASSRVRGVAPVDEKLFF. In nucleotides, the CDR3 is TGTGCCAGCAGCCGAGTCAGGGGAGTGGCCCCAGTGGATGAAAAACTGTTTTTT. This rearrangement joins TRBV7-8 to TRBJ1-4; tentative D call: TRBD1 (6 bases). This CDR3 has 18 amino acids. The germline V and J ends were trimmed by 5 bases and 6 bases, with 25 bases remaining between them. The germline V gene encodes CDR1 SGHVS and CDR2 FQNEAQ. The variable domain in full, completed from reference TRBV7-8 and TRBJ1-4, reads GAGVSQSPRYKVAKRGQDVALRCDPISGHVSLFWYQQALGQGPEFLTYFQNEAQLDKSGLPSDRFFAERPEGSVSTLKIQRTQQEDSAVYLCASSRVRGVAPVDEKLFFGSGTQLSVL.

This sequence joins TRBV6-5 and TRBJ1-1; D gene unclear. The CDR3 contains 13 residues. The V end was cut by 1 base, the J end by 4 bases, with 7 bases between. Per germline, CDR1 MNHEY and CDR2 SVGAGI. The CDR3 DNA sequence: TGTGCCAGCAGTTACTACCCCCGCACTGAAGCTTTCTTT. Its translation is CASSYYPRTEAFF.